The rows below give T cell receptor beta chains drawn from one sample of a study of T-cell memory formation after mild COVID-19. TCRdb itself ran the 5' RACE reads through MiXCR, one entry per CDR3 protein. The sample has fewer than 450,000 distinct CDR3 sequences; approximately 25% are singletons. Sequenced input: PBMCs or a T cell subset sorted from them (not recorded which). These receptors originate from an adult woman who had mild COVID-19 (a few samples of this study predate the infection). Cell type and time point are not known. Both conserved end residues are trimmed from each CDR3. Each record gives: clone size, V gene, J gene, CDR3 protein. The listing skips clone size in some rows; elsewhere it reads once, few, many or a size class.

size: .; V: TRBV6-4; J: TRBJ2-1; CDR3: ASSAPVDRQYNEQF
size: .; V: TRBV6-5; J: TRBJ2-2; CDR3: ASSYSPRQGTNTGELF
size: many; V: TRBV12-3/TRBV12-4; J: TRBJ1-1; CDR3: ASSLGTVNTEAF
size: few; V: TRBV19; J: TRBJ1-5; CDR3: ASTRSGGGTGQPQH
size: few; V: TRBV7-8; J: TRBJ2-5; CDR3: ASSYRLNEETQY
size: .; V: TRBV12-3/TRBV12-4; J: TRBJ1-1; CDR3: ASSPGTPFSEAF
size: .; V: TRBV19; J: TRBJ2-7; CDR3: ASSRSTGGYYEQY
size: .; V: TRBV5-8; J: TRBJ2-1; CDR3: ASSSILAPYNEQF
size: few; V: TRBV20-1; J: TRBJ2-1; CDR3: SARKTSATNEQF
size: .; V: TRBV27; J: TRBJ2-5; CDR3: ASSLGGVGSQETQY
size: .; V: TRBV12-3/TRBV12-4; J: TRBJ1-2; CDR3: ASSFGSLFYT
size: .; V: TRBV24-1; J: TRBJ2-5; CDR3: ATSDHDRGPYQETQY
size: few; V: TRBV7-2; J: TRBJ2-1; CDR3: ASSPVAGGPYNEQF
size: .; V: TRBV7-3; J: TRBJ2-1; CDR3: ASSLYPRSYNEQF
size: few; V: TRBV11-2; J: TRBJ2-1; CDR3: ATTASSYNEQF
size: few; V: TRBV12-3/TRBV12-4; J: TRBJ1-5; CDR3: ASSLVQGASGQPQH
size: .; V: TRBV19; J: TRBJ2-7; CDR3: ASSPHGAYEQY
size: .; V: TRBV5-6; J: TRBJ1-5; CDR3: ASSLGGFGNQPQH
size: .; V: TRBV18; J: TRBJ2-7; CDR3: ASSPRTRLAGSYEQY
size: .; V: TRBV7-9; J: TRBJ2-5; CDR3: ASSVTGGLETQY
size: many; V: TRBV7-9; J: TRBJ2-3; CDR3: ASSSGLAGGDTQY